This T cell receptor (beta chain) derives from a study of CD4+ T cells in melanoma. Study findings and constraints: A reported correlation linked neoantigen-specific CD4+ T cells to CD8+, macrophage and B cell function. Diverse differentiation states were reported for melanoma neoantigen-specific CD4+ T cells.

About this clone itself: The antigen remains undetermined.

Repertoires were generated with immunoSEQ multiplex PCR, while TCRdb's copy carries only in-frame clones and drops some. The sample has 15,000 or so clones; 76% are singletons. V was shortened by 4 bases and J by 2 bases, with 12 bases between the two germline ends. Germline V gene sequence: CDR1 SGHRS, CDR2 YFSETQ. The CDR3 length is 15 residues. Source material: cells from a culture (not recorded whether cultured in vitro). The receptor's source is a human donor with melanoma. This chain joins TRBV5-1 and TRBJ1-4, with D perhaps TRBD1 (5 bases). For the CDR3, the DNA is TGCGCCAGCAGCCAAGGTCGGGGGACTAATGAAAAACTGTTTTTT. Protein product: CASSQGRGTNEKLFF.